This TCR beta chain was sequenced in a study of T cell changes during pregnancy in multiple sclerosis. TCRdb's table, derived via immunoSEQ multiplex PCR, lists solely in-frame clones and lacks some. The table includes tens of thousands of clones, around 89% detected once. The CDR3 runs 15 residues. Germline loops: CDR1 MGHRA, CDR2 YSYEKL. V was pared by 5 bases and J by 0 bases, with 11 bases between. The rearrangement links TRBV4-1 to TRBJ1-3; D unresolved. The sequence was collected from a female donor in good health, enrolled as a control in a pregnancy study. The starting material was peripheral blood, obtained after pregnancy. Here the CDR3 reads CASSTGRDSGNTIYF. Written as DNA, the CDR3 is TGCGCCAGCAGCACCGGGAGGGACTCTGGAAACACCATATATTTT.